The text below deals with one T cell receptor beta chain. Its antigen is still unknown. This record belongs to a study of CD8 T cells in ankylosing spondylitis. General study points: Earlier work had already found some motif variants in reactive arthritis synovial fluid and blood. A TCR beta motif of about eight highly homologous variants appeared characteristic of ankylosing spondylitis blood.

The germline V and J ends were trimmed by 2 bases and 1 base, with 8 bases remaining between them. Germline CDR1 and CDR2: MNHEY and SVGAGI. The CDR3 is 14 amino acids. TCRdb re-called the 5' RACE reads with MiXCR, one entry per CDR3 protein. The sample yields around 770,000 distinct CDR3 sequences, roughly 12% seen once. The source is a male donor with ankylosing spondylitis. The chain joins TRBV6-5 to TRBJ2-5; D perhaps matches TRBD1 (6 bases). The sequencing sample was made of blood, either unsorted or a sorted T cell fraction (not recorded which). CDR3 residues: CASSYGRGQETQYF. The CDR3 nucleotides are TGTGCCAGCAGTTACGGCAGGGGCCAAGAGACCCAGTACTTC.